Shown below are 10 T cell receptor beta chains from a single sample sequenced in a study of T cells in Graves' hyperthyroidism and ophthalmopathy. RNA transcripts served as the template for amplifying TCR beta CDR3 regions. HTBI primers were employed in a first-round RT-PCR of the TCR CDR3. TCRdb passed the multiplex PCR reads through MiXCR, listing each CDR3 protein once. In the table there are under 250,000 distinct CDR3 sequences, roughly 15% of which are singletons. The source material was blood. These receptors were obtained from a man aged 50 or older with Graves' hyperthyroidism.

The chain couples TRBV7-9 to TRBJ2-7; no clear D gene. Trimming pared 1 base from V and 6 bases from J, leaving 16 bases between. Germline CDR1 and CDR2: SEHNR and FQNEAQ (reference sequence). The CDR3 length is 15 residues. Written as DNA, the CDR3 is TGTGCCAGCAGCTTAGTTCCGGGTCAAAAAGGCGAGCAGTACTTC. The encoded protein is CASSLVPGQKGEQYF.

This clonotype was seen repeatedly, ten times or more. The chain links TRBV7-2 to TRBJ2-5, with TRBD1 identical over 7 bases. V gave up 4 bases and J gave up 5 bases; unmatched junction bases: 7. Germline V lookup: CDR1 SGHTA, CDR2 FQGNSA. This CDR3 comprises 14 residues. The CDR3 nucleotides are TGTGCCAGCAGCTCGGGACAGACTTGGGAGACCCAGTACTTC. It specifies CASSSGQTWETQYF. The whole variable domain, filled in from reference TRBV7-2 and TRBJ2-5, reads GAGVSQSPSNKVTEKGKDVELRCDPISGHTALYWYRQSLGQGLEFLIYFQGNSAPDKSGLPSDRFSAERTGGSVSTLTIQRTQQEDSAVYLCASSSGQTWETQYFGPGTRLLVL.

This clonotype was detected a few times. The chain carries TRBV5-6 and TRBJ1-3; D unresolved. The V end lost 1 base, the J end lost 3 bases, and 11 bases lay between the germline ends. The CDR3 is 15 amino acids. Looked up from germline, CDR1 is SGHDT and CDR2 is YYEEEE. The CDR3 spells CASSLWSLSGNTIYF. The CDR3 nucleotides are TGTGCCAGCAGCTTGTGGAGTTTGAGTGGAAACACCATATATTTT.

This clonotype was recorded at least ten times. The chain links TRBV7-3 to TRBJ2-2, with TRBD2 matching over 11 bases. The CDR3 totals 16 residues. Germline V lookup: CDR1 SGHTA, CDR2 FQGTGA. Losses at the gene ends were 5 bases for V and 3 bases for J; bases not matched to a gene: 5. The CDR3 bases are TGTGCCAGCAGCATGACTAGCGGGGTTGACACCGGGGAGCTGTTTTTT. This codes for CASSMTSGVDTGELFF.

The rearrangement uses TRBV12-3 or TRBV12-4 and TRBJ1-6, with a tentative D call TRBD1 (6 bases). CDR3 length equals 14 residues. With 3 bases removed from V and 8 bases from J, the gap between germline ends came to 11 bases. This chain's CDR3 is CASSFDRWHSPLHF. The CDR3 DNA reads TGTGCCAGCAGTTTCGACAGGTGGCATTCACCCCTCCACTTT.

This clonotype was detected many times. The CDR3 loop reads CASSRSLLYEQYF. As DNA, the CDR3 is TGTGCCAGCAGCCGCTCACTGCTCTACGAGCAGTACTTC. This chain connects TRBV28 to TRBJ2-7; the D is unclear. Germline V gene sequence: CDR1 MDHEN, CDR2 SYDVKM. V lost 6 bases and J lost 3, with 12 bases in between. This CDR3 is 13 amino acids long.

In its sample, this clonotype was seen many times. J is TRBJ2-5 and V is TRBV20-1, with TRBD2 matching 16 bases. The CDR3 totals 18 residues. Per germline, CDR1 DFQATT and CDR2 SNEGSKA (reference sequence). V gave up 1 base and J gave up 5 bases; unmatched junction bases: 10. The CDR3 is CSARVPGLAGGPEETQYF. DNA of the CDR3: TGCAGTGCTAGAGTTCCGGGACTAGCGGGAGGGCCAGAGGAGACCCAGTACTTC.

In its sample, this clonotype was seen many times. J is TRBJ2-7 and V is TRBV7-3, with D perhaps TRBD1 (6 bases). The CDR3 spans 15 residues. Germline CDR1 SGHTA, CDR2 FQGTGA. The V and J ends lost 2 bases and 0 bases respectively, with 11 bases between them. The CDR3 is CASSLGPGDSYEQYF. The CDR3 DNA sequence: TGTGCCAGCAGCTTAGGGCCAGGGGACTCCTACGAGCAGTACTTC. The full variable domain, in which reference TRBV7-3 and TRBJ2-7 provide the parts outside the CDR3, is GAGVSQTPSNKVTEKGKYVELRCDPISGHTALYWYRQSLGQGPEFLIYFQGTGAADDSGLPNDRFFAVRPEGSVSTLKIQRTERGDSAVYLCASSLGPGDSYEQYFGPGTRLTVT.

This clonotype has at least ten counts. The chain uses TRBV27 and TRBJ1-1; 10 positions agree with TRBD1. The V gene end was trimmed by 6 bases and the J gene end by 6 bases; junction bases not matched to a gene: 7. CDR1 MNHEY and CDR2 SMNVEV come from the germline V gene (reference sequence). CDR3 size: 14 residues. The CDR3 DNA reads TGTGCCAGCAGGACACGGGACAGGGGCTCTGAAGCTTTCTTT. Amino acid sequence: CASRTRDRGSEAFF.

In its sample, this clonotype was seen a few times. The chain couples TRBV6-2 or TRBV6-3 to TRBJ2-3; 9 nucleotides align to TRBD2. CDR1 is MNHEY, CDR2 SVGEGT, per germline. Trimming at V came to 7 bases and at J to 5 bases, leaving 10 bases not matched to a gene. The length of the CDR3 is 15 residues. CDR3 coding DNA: TGTGCCAGCACCTCTTCGGCGGGAGGGGGAGATACGCAGTATTTT. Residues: CASTSSAGGGDTQYF.